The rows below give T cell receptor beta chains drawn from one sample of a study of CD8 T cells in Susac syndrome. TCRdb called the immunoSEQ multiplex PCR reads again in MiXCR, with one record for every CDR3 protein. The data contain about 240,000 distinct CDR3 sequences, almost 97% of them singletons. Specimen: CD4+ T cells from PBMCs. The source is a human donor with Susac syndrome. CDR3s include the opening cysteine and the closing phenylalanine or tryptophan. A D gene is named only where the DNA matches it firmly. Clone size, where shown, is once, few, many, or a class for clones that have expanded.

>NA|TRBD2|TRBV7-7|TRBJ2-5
CASSPGLAGELETQYF
TGTGCTAGCAGCCCCGGACTAGCGGGAGAGCTTGAGACCCAGTACTTC
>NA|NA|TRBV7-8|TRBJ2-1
CASSPTRLAGEQFF
TGTGCCAGCAGCCCTACGCGGCTAGCTGGTGAGCAGTTCTTC
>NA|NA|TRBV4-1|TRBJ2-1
CASSQDRAFEQFF
TGCGCCAGCAGCCAAGATAGGGCCTTTGAGCAGTTCTTC
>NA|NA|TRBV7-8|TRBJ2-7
CASSPTPGFSDEQYF
TGTGCCAGCAGCCCAACACCGGGATTTAGTGACGAGCAGTACTTC
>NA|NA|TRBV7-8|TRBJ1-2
CADSDTDLANYGYTF
TGTGCCGACAGTGACACTGATCTGGCTAACTATGGCTACACCTTC
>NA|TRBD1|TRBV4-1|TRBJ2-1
CASSQDRPGQGSGEQFF
TGCGCCAGCAGCCAAGATCGCCCGGGACAGGGGAGCGGTGAGCAGTTCTTC
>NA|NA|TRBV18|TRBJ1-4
CASSGGEDEKLFF
TGTGCCAGCTCGGGGGGCGAAGATGAAAAACTGTTTTTT
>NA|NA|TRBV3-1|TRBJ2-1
CASSRDTTNEQFF
TGTGCCAGCAGCAGGGACACCACGAATGAGCAGTTCTTC
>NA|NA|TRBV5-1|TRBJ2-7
CASSPPGHEQYF
TGCGCCAGCAGCCCTCCCGGACACGAGCAGTACTTC
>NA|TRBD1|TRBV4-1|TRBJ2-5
CASSRGLGQGGETQYF
TGCGCCAGCAGCCGAGGTCTTGGACAGGGTGGAGAGACCCAGTACTTC
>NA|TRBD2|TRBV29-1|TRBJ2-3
CSVVGGGTDTQYF
TGCAGCGTTGTGGGCGGGGGAACAGATACGCAGTATTTT
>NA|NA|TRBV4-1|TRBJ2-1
CASSQDRTGTSRNEQFF
TGCGCCAGCAGCCAAGATCGGACCGGGACATCGAGAAATGAGCAGTTCTTC
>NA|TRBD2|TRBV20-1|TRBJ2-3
CSARAGASTDTQYF
TGCAGTGCTAGGGCGGGAGCCAGCACAGATACGCAGTATTTT
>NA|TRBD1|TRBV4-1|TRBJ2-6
CASSQDRGTGLAGANVLTF
TGCGCCAGCAGCCAAGATCGGGGGACAGGTCTAGCTGGGGCCAACGTCCTGACTTTC
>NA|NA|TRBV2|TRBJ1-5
CASSERGSKFNQPQHF
TGTGCCAGCAGTGAACGGGGGTCAAAGTTCAATCAGCCCCAGCATTTT
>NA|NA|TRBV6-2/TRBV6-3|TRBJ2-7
CASSWDYYEQYF
TGTGCCAGCAGTTGGGATTACTACGAGCAGTACTTC
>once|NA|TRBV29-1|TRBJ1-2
CSARGGGDGYTF
TGCAGCGCCCGGGGGGGTGGCGATGGCTACACCTTC
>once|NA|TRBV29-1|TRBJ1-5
CSVGADSNQPQHF
TGCAGCGTTGGGGCGGATAGCAATCAGCCCCAGCATTTT
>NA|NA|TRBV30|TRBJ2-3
CAWSAQYTDTQYF
TGTGCCTGGAGTGCCCAATACACAGATACGCAGTATTTT
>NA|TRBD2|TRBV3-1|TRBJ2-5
CASSQMREGETQYF
TGTGCCAGCAGCCAAATGCGGGAGGGAGAGACCCAGTACTTC
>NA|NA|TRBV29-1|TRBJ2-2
CSVYYTGFGTGELFF
TGCAGCGTATACTATACAGGGTTCGGGACCGGGGAGCTGTTTTTT
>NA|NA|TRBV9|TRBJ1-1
CASSVSALDGVGTEAFF
TGTGCCAGCAGCGTTTCCGCTCTGGACGGAGTTGGGACTGAAGCTTTCTTT
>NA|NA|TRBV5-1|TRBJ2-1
CASSPQSARYNEQFF
TGCGCCAGCAGCCCCCAGAGCGCTCGATACAATGAGCAGTTCTTC
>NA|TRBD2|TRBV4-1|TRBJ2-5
CASSRKVAGEQETQYF
TGCGCCAGCAGCCGGAAGGTAGCGGGAGAGCAAGAGACCCAGTACTTC
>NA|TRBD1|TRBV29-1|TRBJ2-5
CSLGQGGTQYF
TGCAGCCTCGGACAGGGTGGGACCCAGTACTTC
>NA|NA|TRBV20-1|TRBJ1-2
CSAHKGRNYTF
TGCAGTGCTCACAAGGGACGGAACTACACCTTC
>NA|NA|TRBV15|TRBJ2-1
CATSRAGGSGGEQFF
TGTGCCACCAGCAGAGCGGGTGGGTCAGGCGGTGAGCAGTTCTTC
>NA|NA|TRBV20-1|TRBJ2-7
CSALDSYEQYF
TGCAGTGCCCTGGACAGCTACGAGCAGTACTTC
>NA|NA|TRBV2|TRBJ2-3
CASSEARISTDTQYF
TGTGCCAGCAGTGAAGCGCGGATTAGCACAGATACGCAGTATTTT
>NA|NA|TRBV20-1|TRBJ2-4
CSANRPGSKNIQYF
TGCAGTGCTAACAGGCCGGGATCCAAAAACATTCAGTACTTC
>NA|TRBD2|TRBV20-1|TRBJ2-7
CSASPRTSRYEQYF
TGCAGTGCTAGCCCCCGGACTAGCCGATACGAGCAGTACTTC
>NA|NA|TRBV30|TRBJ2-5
CAWRRYQETQYF
TGTGCCTGGAGACGGTACCAAGAGACCCAGTACTTC
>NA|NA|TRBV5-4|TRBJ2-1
CASSLRSRPNEQFF
TGTGCCAGCAGCTTGAGGTCCAGACCCAATGAGCAGTTCTTC
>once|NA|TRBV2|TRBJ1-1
CASSALMNTEAFF
TGTGCCAGCAGTGCCCTGATGAACACTGAAGCTTTCTTT
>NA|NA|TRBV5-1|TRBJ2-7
CASSLESYEQYF
TGCGCCAGCAGCTTGGAGAGTTACGAGCAGTACTTC
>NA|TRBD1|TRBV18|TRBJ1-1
CASSPYSRSGGEDTEAFF
TGTGCCAGCTCACCCTACAGTCGTTCAGGGGGCGAAGACACTGAAGCTTTCTTT
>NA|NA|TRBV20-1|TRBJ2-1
CSALRTADNEQFF
TGCAGTGCTCTTCGGACAGCGGACAATGAGCAGTTCTTC
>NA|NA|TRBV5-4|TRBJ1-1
CASSPPDLGDTEAFF
TGTGCCAGCAGCCCCCCGGACCTAGGGGACACTGAAGCTTTCTTT
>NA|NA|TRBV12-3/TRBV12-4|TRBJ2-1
CASSSRVDEQFF
TGTGCCAGCAGCTCCAGGGTCGATGAGCAGTTCTTC
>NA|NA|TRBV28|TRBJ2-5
CASRELLKETQYF
TGTGCCAGCAGGGAGCTCCTAAAAGAGACCCAGTACTTC
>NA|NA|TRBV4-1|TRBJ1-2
CASSQVWRSDSYGYTF
TGCGCCAGCAGCCAAGTTTGGCGATCGGATTCCTATGGCTACACCTTC
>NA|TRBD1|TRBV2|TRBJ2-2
CASSNRGPRELFF
TGTGCCAGCTCGAACAGGGGCCCCCGGGAGCTGTTTTTT
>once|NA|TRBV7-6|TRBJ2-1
CASSFELARYNEQFF
TGTGCCAGCAGCTTTGAGCTAGCCCGTTACAATGAGCAGTTCTTC
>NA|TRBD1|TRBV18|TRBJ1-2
CASSPDREYGYTF
TGTGCCAGCTCACCCGACAGGGAGTATGGCTACACCTTC
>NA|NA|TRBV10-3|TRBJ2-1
CASRGPLGNEQFF
TGTGCCTCCCGGGGCCCGCTGGGGAATGAGCAGTTCTTC
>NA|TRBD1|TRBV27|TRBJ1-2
CASRRQGQGYGYTF
TGTGCCAGCAGGAGACAGGGCCAGGGCTATGGCTACACCTTC
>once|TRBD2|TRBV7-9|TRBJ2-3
CASSLWLAGVVGTQYF
TGTGCCAGCAGCTTATGGTTAGCGGGAGTGGTCGGTACGCAGTATTTT
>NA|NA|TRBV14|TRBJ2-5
CASSLPLEIGRETQYF
TGTGCCAGCAGCCTCCCCCTGGAGATTGGTCGAGAGACCCAGTACTTC
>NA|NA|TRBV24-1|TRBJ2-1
CATSDRNNEQFF
TGTGCCACCAGTGATCGGAATAATGAGCAGTTCTTC
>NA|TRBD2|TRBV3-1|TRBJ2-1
CASSQASTSDLNNEQFF
TGTGCCAGCAGCCAAGCTTCGACTAGCGACTTGAACAATGAGCAGTTCTTC
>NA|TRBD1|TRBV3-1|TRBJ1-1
CASSHQDRGPEAFF
TGTGCCAGCAGCCATCAGGACAGGGGGCCTGAAGCTTTCTTT
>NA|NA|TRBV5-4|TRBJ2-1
CASSLGLTAYNEQFF
TGTGCCAGCAGCCTGGGGCTTACGGCCTACAATGAGCAGTTCTTC
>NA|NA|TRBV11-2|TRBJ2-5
CASRSTAQETQYF
TGTGCCAGCAGGTCGACAGCCCAAGAGACCCAGTACTTC
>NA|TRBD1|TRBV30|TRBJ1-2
CAWSAMTGSSYTF
TGTGCCTGGAGCGCGATGACAGGGAGTAGCTACACCTTC
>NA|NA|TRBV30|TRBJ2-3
CAWGALGGYTQYF
TGTGCCTGGGGAGCCCTGGGGGGCTATACGCAGTATTTT
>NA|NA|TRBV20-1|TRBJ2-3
CSARWKPTQYF
TGCAGTGCTAGATGGAAGCCGACGCAGTATTTT
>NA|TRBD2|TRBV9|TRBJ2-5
CASSVTSGEETQYF
TGTGCCAGCAGCGTAACTAGCGGAGAAGAGACCCAGTACTTC
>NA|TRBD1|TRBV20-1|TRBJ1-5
CSARDPTGYWGQPQHF
TGCAGTGCTAGAGATCCGACAGGGTATTGGGGCCAGCCCCAGCATTTT
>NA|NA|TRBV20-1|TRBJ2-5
CSARAPGEETQYF
TGCAGTGCTAGGGCACCAGGGGAAGAGACCCAGTACTTC